A selection of T cell receptor beta chains follows, all from one sample in a study of T cell changes during pregnancy in multiple sclerosis. Assay used: immunoSEQ multiplex PCR; TCRdb lists only in-frame clones, some missing. The sample lists 70,000 to 95,000 clones; 85% to 95% were seen once. Sequencing used peripheral blood, obtained in the third trimester of pregnancy. The receptor source for this set is a female donor with multiple sclerosis, enrolled in a pregnancy study. Both conserved end residues are part of each CDR3. The D gene is left open where the match is weak. The listing skips clone size in some rows; elsewhere it reads once, few, many or a size class.

.	TRBV7-8	TRBJ2-1	.	CASSLGAEQFF	TGTGCCAGCAGCTTAGGGGCGGAGCAGTTCTTC
.	TRBV5-1	TRBJ2-7	.	CASSLGLEQYF	TGCGCCAGCAGCTTGGGTCTCGAGCAGTACTTC
.	TRBV6-1	TRBJ1-1	.	CASSERLENTEAFF	TGTGCCAGCAGTGAACGTTTAGAGAACACTGAAGCTTTCTTT
TRBD2	TRBV5-1	TRBJ2-7	.	CASSIQRELSYEQYF	TGCGCCAGCAGCATCCAGCGGGAGCTTAGTTACGAGCAGTACTTC
.	TRBV7-8	TRBJ1-3	.	CASSLGAGMAGNTIYF	TGTGCCAGCAGCTTAGGGGCAGGGATGGCTGGAAACACCATATATTTT
TRBD2	TRBV13	TRBJ2-3	.	CASSHSGRARDTQYF	TGTGCCAGCAGCCATAGCGGGAGGGCTAGGGATACGCAGTATTTT
TRBD2	TRBV7-2	TRBJ2-7	once	CASSKGLAGGQDEQYF	TGTGCCAGCAGCAAGGGACTAGCGGGGGGACAGGACGAGCAGTACTTC
TRBD1	TRBV4-3	TRBJ2-1	.	CASSQTGGYNEQFF	TGCGCCAGCAGCCAAACAGGGGGTTACAATGAGCAGTTCTTC
.	TRBV5-1	TRBJ2-3	.	CASGGVLSTDTQYF	TGCGCCAGCGGCGGCGTACTAAGCACAGATACGCAGTATTTT
.	TRBV29-1	TRBJ2-3	.	CSGQRSAISTDTQYF	TGCAGCGGTCAGCGGTCCGCCATAAGCACAGATACGCAGTATTTT
TRBD2	TRBV7-3	TRBJ2-3	.	CASSRLAGTDTQYF	TGTGCCAGCAGCCGACTAGCGGGAACTGATACGCAGTATTTT
.	TRBV7-9	TRBJ2-5	.	CASSPGAGPGETQYF	TGTGCCAGCAGCCCCGGGGCGGGGCCGGGGGAGACCCAGTACTTC
TRBD1	TRBV2	TRBJ1-4	.	CASSEDRAEKLFF	TGTGCCAGCAGTGAGGACAGGGCTGAAAAACTGTTTTTT
.	TRBV15	TRBJ2-7	.	CATSRSLGLAYEQYF	TGTGCCACCAGCAGGTCCCTGGGCTTAGCCTACGAGCAGTACTTC
.	TRBV21-1	TRBJ1-2	.	CASSTTGQGNYGYTF	TGTGCCAGCAGCACAACGGGACAGGGGAACTATGGCTACACCTTC
.	TRBV2	TRBJ2-4	.	CASSEEAVLAKNIQYF	TGTGCCAGCAGTGAAGAAGCGGTCCTAGCCAAAAACATTCAGTACTTC
.	TRBV5-6	TRBJ1-5	once	CASSLSAGVNQPQHF	TGTGCCAGCAGCTTGTCGGCAGGGGTCAATCAGCCCCAGCATTTT